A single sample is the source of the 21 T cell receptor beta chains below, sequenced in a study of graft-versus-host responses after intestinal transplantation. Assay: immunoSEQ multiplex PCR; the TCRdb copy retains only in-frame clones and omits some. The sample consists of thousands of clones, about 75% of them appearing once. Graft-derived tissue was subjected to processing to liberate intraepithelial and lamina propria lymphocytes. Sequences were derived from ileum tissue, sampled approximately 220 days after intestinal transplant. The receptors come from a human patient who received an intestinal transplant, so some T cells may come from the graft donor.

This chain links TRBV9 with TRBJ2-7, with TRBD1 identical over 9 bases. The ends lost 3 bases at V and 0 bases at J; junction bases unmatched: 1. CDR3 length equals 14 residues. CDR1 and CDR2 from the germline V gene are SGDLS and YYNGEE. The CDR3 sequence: CASSGQGDSYEQYF. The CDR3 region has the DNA TGTGCCAGCAGCGGACAGGGGGACTCCTACGAGCAGTACTTC.

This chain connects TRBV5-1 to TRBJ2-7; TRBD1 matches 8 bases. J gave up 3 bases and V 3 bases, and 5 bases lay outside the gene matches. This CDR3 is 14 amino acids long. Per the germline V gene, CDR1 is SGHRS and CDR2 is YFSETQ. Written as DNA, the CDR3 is TGCGCCAGCAGCTCCGGACAGGGAGGCTACGAGCAGTACTTC. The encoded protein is CASSSGQGGYEQYF.

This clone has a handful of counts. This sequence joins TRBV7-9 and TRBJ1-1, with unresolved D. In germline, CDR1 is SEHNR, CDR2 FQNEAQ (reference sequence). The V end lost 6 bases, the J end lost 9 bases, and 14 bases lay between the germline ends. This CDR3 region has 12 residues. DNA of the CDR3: TGTGCCAGCAGGTACACTCACGACCAAGCTTTCTTT. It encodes CASRYTHDQAFF.

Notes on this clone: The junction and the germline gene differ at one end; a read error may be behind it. The DNA for the CDR3 is TGTGCCAGCAGCGCTATAGGGACCCCCGTCCTCCTCTTC. Amino acids: CASSAIGTPVLLF. J is TRBJ1-2 and V is TRBV11-2, with D possibly being TRBD1 (5 bases). The CDR3 runs 13 residues. CDR1 is SGHAT, CDR2 FQNNGV, per germline. Filled out from reference TRBV11-2 and TRBJ1-2, the complete variable domain reads EAGVAQSPRYKIIEKRQSVAFWCNPISGHATLYWYQQILGQGPKLLIQFQNNGVVDDSQLPKDRFSAERLKGVDSTLKIQPAKLEDSAVYLCASSAIGTPVLLFGSGTRLTVV.

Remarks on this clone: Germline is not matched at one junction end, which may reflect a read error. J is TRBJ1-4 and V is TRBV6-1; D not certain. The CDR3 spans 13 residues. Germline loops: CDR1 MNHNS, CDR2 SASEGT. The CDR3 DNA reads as TGTGCCAGCAGTGGGGCACCGAATGAAAAACTGCTTTTT. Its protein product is CASSGAPNEKLLF.

The CDR3 protein is CASSLVAGLNTGELFF. CDR3 nucleotide sequence: TGTGCCAGCAGCTTAGTAGCGGGGCTGAACACCGGGGAGCTGTTTTTT. The J gene is TRBJ2-2, the V gene TRBV7-6; 8 bases fit TRBD2. In germline, CDR1 is SGHVS, CDR2 FNYEAQ. Trimming removed 1 base from V and 1 base from J; junction bases left unmatched: 2. The CDR3 is made up of 16 amino acids.

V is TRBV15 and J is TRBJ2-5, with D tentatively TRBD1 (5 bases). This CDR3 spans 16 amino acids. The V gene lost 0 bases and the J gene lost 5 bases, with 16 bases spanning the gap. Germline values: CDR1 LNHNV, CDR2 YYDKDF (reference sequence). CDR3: CATSRDLQGYMETQYF. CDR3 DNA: TGTGCCACCAGCAGAGATCTCCAGGGCTACATGGAGACCCAGTACTTC.

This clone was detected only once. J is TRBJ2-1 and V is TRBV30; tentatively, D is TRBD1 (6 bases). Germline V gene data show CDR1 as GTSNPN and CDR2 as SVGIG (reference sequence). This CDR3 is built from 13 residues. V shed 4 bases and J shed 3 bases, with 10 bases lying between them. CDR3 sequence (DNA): TGTGCCTGGATGGGCAGGGGCTACAATGAGCAGTTCTTC. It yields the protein CAWMGRGYNEQFF.

The CDR3 sequence is CASSQDTGFGSPLHF. Written as DNA, the CDR3 is TGTGCCAGCAGCCAAGATACAGGGTTTGGGTCACCCCTCCACTTT. V and J are TRBV14 and TRBJ1-6; tentative D call: TRBD1 (6 bases). Trimming removed 0 bases from V and 10 bases from J, with 13 bases in between. From germline, CDR1 is SGHDN and CDR2 FVKESK. The CDR3 totals 15 residues. The variable domain in full, with the rest retrieved from reference TRBV14 and TRBJ1-6, is EAGVTQFPSHSVIEKGQTVTLRCDPISGHDNLYWYRRVMGKEIKFLLHFVKESKQDESGMPNNRFLAERTGGTYSTLKVQPAELEDSGVYFCASSQDTGFGSPLHFGNGTRLTVT.

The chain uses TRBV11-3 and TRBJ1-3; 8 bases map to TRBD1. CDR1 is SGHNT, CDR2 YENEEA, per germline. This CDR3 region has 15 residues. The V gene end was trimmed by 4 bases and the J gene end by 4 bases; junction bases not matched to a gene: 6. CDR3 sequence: CASSWIQGDGNTIYF. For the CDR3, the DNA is TGTGCCAGCAGCTGGATACAGGGGGACGGAAACACCATATATTTT. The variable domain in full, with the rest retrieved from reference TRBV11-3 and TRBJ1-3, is EAGVVQSPRYKIIEKKQPVAFWCNPISGHNTLYWYLQNLGQGPELLIRYENEEAVDDSQLPKDRFSAERLKGVDSTLKIQPAELGDSAVYLCASSWIQGDGNTIYFGEGSWLTVV.

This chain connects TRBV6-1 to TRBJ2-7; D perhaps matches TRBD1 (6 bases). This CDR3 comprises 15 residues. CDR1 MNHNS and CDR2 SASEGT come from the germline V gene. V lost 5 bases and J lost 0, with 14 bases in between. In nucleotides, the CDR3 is TGTGCCAGCAGTACCCAGGCAGGGGCCTCCTACGAGCAGTACTTC. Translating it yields CASSTQAGASYEQYF.

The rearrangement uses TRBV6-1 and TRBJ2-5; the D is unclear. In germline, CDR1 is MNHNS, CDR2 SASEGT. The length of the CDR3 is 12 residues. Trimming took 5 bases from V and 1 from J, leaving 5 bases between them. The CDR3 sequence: CASSFFQETQYF. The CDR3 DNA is TGTGCCAGCAGTTTTTTCCAAGAGACCCAGTACTTC.

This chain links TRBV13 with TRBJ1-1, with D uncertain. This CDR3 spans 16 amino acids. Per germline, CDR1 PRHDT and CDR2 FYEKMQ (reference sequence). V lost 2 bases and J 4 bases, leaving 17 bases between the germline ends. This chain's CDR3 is CASSLTVFDRGTEAFF. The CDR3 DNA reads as TGTGCCAGCAGCTTAACTGTCTTTGATCGAGGCACTGAAGCTTTCTTT.

CDR3 sequence: CASSLADRGTSSGANVLTF. The CDR3 nucleotides read TGTGCCAGCAGCCTTGCAGACAGGGGGACGAGCTCTGGGGCCAACGTCCTGACTTTC. The J gene is TRBJ2-6, the V gene TRBV7-3; the match to TRBD1 covers 9 bases. V was pared by 5 bases and J by 0 bases, with 11 bases of the junction left unmatched. This CDR3 is built from 19 residues. CDR1 is SGHTA, CDR2 FQGTGA, per germline.

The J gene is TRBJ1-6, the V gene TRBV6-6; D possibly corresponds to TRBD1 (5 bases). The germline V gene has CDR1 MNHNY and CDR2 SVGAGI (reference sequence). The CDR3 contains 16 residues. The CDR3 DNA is TGTGCATCGGGGACCCTAATATCAAGCGGTGGTTCACCCCTCCACTTT. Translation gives CASGTLISSGGSPLHF.

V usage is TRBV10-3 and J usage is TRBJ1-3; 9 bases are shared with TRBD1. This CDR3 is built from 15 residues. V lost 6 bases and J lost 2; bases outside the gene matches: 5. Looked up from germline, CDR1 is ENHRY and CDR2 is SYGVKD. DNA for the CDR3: TGTGCCATCAGGGTAACAGGGGGCCCTGGAAACACCATATATTTT. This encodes CAIRVTGGPGNTIYF.

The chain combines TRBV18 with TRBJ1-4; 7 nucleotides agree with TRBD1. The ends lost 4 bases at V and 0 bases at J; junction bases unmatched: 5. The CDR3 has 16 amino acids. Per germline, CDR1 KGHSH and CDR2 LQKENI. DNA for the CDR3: TGTGCCAGCTCACGAGGGACAGCAGCAACTAATGAAAAACTGTTTTTT. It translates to CASSRGTAATNEKLFF.

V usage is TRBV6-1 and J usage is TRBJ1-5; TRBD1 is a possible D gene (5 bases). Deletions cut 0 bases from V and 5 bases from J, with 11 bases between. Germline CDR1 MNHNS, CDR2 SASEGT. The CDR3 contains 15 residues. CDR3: CASSEAGDWYQPQHF. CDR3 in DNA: TGTGCCAGCAGTGAAGCAGGGGACTGGTATCAGCCCCAGCATTTT.

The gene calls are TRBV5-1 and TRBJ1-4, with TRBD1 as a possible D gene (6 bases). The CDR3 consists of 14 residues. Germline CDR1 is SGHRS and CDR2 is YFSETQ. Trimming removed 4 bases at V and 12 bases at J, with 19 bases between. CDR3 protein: CASSPRGDISQLFF. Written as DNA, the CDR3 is TGCGCCAGCAGCCCACGAGGGGACATAAGTCAACTGTTTTTT.

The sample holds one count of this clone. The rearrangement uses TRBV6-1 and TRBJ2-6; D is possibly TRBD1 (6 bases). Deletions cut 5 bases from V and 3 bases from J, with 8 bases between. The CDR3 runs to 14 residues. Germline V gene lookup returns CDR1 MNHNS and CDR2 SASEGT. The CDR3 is CASSIGGGANVLTF. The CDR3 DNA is TGTGCCAGCAGTATAGGGGGTGGGGCCAACGTCCTGACTTTC.

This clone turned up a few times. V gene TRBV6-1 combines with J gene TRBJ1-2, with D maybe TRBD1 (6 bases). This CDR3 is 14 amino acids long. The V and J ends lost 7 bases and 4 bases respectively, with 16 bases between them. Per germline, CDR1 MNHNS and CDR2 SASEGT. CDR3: CASNPPGELYGYTF. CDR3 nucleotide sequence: TGTGCCAGCAATCCTCCAGGGGAACTCTATGGCTACACCTTC.